This record concerns one T cell receptor (beta chain) sequence. Its target is not known. The sample is drawn from a study of CD8+ T cells in alopecia areata. Study-level background: A regimen of oral tofacitinib, 5 to 10 mg twice daily, was given to treated patients.

Regarding the study as a whole: Compared with normal scalp, lesional scalp had higher clonality and more expanded CD8+ clones. With just one nonresponder, it is still uncertain whether baseline CD8+ expansion relates to response.

The authors extracted RNA and reverse transcribed it into cDNA as the sequencing template. Profiling relied on immunoSEQ multiplex PCR, and the TCRdb table lists in-frame clones only, not all of them. The sample carries 200,000 or so clones, about 62% recorded once. Treatment in this sample: oral pan-JAK inhibitor, 5-10 mg twice daily. V lost 0 bases and J 3 bases, leaving 15 bases between the germline ends. Germline values: CDR1 GTSNPN, CDR2 SVGIG (reference sequence). CDR3 length: 15 residues. Specimen: CD4+ T cells sorted from blood, collected at week 24, from a patient treated with tofacitinib. This receptor was identified in a human donor with alopecia areata. The chain recombines TRBV30 with TRBJ2-7; D not resolved. This chain's CDR3 is CAWSVRTRVDYEQYF. In nucleotides, the CDR3 is TGTGCCTGGAGTGTACGGACCAGAGTTGACTACGAGCAGTACTTC.